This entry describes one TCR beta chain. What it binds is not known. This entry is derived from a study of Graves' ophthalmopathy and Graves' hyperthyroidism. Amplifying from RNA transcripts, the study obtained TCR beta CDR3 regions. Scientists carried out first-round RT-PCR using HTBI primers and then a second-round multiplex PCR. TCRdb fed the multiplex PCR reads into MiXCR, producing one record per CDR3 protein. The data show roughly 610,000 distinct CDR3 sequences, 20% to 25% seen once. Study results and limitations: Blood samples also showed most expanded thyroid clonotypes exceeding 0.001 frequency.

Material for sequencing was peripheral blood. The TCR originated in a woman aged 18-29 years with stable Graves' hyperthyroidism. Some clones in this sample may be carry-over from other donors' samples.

The DNA of the CDR3 is TGTGCCAGTACCAAGACCGCTTCCAACAATCAGCCCCAGCATTTT. It specifies CASTKTASNNQPQHF. The chain uses TRBV19 and TRBJ1-5; no clear D. The CDR3 spans 15 residues. CDR1 is LNHDA and CDR2 is SQIVND in the germline V gene (reference sequence). Deletions cut 7 bases from V and 3 bases from J, with 16 bases between.